This TCR beta chain originates from a study of T cell responses to AZD1222 COVID-19 vaccine (dated by TCRdb to 2020 to 2023). Broadly, across the study: AZD1222 recipients with second doses at about 4 weeks or about 12 weeks were pooled, because spike-specific TCR depth and breadth did not differ between schedules. Trial participants were enrolled by age into 18-55, 56-69 and 70-plus year subgroups, with roughly 160, 29 and 62 TCR-sequenced participants respectively. A total of 230 to 250 trial participants underwent TCR sequencing, of whom 207 received two doses of AZD1222 and about 25 received two doses of the MenACWY control vaccine.

Taken with the paper, the label for time point translates to: baseline before first vaccination. Vaccinee samples came from UK trials COV001 and COV002, including a single-blind randomized controlled phase 2/3 trial of AZD1222 (ChAdOx1 nCoV-19) in healthy adults. For TCRbeta chain sequencing, PBMC samples were collected from trial participants at day 0 and at day 28 after the second dose. Findings and caveats that apply to the study as a whole: Most participants were white British and females outnumbered males, and the authors suggested that clonal diversity may have been underestimated. Spike-specific TCR breadth and depth rose significantly after two AZD1222 doses compared with day 0 and with MenACWY recipients. Nearly half of unique spike-specific TCRs reportedly recognized epitopes outside regions mutated in the B.1.351 and B.1.1.7 variants. The 56-69-year group was small, and its depth increase did not reach significance, likely because of low power. The vaccine-associated CD4 TCRs covered the entire spike protein, and the dominant responses fell in regions 160-218 and 743-854. No day 14 peak-response samples were available, so repertoires were characterized only after the peak T cell response. Conclusions about previously exposed vaccinees are limited because only six or seven AZD1222 recipients were SARS-CoV-2 seropositive at baseline.

The CDR3 regions of human TCRbeta chains were analyzed by immunosequencing. The source study handled its data this way. TCRs in the repertoires were matched against a reference library of SARS-CoV-2-specific TCRs that had been generated with the MIRA antigen-specificity platform. Breadth was defined as the fraction of unique TCRs that were SARS-CoV-2-associated, and depth was defined as the fraction of total T cells that were SARS-CoV-2-associated. Using the MIRA data, every spike-specific TCR was mapped to the spike region that the TCR reacted to and assigned to either a CD4 or a CD8 class. Log10-transformed breadth and depth values were compared by one-way ANOVA with Sidak's multiple comparisons tests. TCRdb provides this immuneACCESS table in a form limited to in-frame rearrangements. Some clones are lacking; in checked studies, under half of them reflect an unresolved V gene, and why the rest are absent is not known. V and J calls and clone size are copied from that table; D and trimming were computed from the DNA. This sample holds roughly 150,000 clones; more than 70% were observed only once. The top ten clones comprise roughly 5.5% of the sample.

Notes on this clone: The antigen it recognizes is unknown. No much larger clone exists at a distance of one base, and base qualities are not known.

As encoded in the germline V gene, CDR1 is SGHTA while CDR2 is FQGNSA. The trim is 5 bases for V and 4 bases for J, with a gap of 17 bases between the germline ends. The CDR3 holds 15 amino acids from the cysteine to the phenylalanine. Only CDR3 DNA remains: 45 bases, in frame from the first base. The starting material was peripheral blood, obtained on day 0 of AZD1222 vaccination. This clonotype was obtained from an adult in good health. The rearranged segments are TRBV7-2 and TRBJ1-1; TRBD1 might be the D gene, on 5 matching bases. The CDR3 has the sequence CASSIPGTWGTEAFF. The base sequence is TGTGCCAGCAGCATCCCAGGGACCTGGGGCACTGAAGCTTTCTTT.